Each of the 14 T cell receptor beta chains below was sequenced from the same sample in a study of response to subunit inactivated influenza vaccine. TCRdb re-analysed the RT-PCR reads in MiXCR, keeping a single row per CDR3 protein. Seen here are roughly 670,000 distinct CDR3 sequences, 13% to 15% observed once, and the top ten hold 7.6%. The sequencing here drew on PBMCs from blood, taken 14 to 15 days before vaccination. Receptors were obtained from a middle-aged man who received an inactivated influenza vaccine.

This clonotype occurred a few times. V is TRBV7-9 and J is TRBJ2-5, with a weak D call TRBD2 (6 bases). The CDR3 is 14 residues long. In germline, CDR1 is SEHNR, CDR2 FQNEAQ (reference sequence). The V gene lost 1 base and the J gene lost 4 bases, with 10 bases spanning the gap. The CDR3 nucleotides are TGTGCCAGCAGCTTAGTTCTAGCGCGAGAGACCCAGTACTTC. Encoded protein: CASSLVLARETQYF.

The CDR3 is CSVTTGAKNIQYF. CDR3 sequence (DNA): TGCAGCGTTACTACCGGAGCCAAAAACATTCAGTACTTC. The V call is TRBV29-1, the J call TRBJ2-4; D is ambiguous. The germline CDR1 and CDR2 sequences are SQVTM and ANQGSEA. This CDR3 is 13 amino acids long. The germline V and J ends were trimmed by 5 bases and 0 bases, with 8 bases remaining between them. The whole variable domain, remainder taken from reference TRBV29-1 and TRBJ2-4, is SAVISQKPSRDICQRGTSLTIQCQVDSQVTMMFWYRQQPGQSLTLIATANQGSEATYESGFVIDKFPISRPNLTFSTLTVSNMSPEDSSIYLCSVTTGAKNIQYFGAGTRLSVL.

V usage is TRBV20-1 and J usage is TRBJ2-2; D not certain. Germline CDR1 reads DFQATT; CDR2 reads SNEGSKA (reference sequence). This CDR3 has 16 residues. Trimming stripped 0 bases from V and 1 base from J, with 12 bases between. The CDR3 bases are TGCAGTGCTAGAGATCCTCGGCTAGGGAACACCGGGGAGCTGTTTTTT. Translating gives CSARDPRLGNTGELFF.

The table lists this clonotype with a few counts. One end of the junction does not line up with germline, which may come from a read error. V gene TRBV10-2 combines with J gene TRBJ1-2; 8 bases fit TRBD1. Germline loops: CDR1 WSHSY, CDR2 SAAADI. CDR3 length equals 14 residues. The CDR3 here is CASSPQGANNGYTF. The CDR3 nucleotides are TGCGCCAGCAGCCCCCAGGGGGCTAACAATGGCTACACCTTC.

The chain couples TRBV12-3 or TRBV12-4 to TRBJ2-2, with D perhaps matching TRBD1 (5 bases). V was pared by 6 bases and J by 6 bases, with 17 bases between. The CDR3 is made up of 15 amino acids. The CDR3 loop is CASSPDGRGAGELFF. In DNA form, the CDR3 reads TGTGCCAGCAGCCCTGATGGTAGGGGCGCCGGGGAGCTGTTTTTT.

This CDR3 reads CASSQHTGELFF. CDR3 nucleotides: TGTGCCAGCAGCCAACACACCGGGGAGCTGTTTTTT. The chain links TRBV3-1 to TRBJ2-2; the D is unclear. The CDR3 extends over 12 amino acids. Germline-derived CDR1 and CDR2 are LGHDT and YNNKEL (reference sequence). The V end lost 2 bases, the J end lost 3 bases, and 1 base lay between the germline ends. Combining the CDR3 with reference TRBV3-1 and TRBJ2-2 gives the whole variable domain DTAVSQTPKYLVTQMGNDKSIKCEQNLGHDTMYWYKQDSKKFLKIMFSYNNKELIINETVPNRFSPKSPDKAHLNLHINSLELGDSAVYFCASSQHTGELFFGEGSRLTVL.

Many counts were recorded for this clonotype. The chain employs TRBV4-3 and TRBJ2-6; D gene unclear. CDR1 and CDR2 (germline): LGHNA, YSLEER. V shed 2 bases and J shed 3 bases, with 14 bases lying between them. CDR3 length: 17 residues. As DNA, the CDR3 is TGCGCCAGCAGCCAAAATCTCGTGGGGTTTGGGGCCAACGTCCTGACTTTC. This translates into CASSQNLVGFGANVLTF.

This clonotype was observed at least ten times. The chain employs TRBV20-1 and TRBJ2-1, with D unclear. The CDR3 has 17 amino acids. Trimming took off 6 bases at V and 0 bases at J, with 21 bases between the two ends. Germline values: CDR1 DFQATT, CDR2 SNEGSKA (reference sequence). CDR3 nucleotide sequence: TGCAGTGCCAGCAGTTTCGCGGACCCGAGCTCCTACAATGAGCAGTTCTTC. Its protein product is CSASSFADPSSYNEQFF.

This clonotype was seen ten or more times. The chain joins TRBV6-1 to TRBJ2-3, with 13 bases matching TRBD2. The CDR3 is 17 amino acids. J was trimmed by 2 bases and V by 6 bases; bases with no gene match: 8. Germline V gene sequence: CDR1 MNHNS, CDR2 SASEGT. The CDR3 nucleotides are TGTGCCAGCAGCTCCGGACTAGCGGGGGCGAACACAGATACGCAGTATTTT. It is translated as CASSSGLAGANTDTQYF.

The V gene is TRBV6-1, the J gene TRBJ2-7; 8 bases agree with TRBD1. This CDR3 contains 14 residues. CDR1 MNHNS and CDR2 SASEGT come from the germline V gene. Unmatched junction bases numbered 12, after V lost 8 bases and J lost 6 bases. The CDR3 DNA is TGTGCCAGCGCGAAACAGGGGGACCGGGGCGAGCAGTACTTC. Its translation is CASAKQGDRGEQYF.

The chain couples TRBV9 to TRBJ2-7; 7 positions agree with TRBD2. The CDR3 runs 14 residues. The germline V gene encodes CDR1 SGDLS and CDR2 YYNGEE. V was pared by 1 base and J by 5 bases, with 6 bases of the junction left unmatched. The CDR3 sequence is CASSVRWEGNEQYF. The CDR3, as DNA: TGTGCCAGCAGCGTAAGGTGGGAGGGCAACGAGCAGTACTTC.

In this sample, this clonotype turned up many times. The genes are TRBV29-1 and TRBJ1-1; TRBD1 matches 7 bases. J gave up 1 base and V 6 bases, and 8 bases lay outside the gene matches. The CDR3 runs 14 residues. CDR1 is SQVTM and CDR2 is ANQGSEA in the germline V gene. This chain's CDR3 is CSVTTYRGNTEAFF. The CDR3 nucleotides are TGCAGCGTGACCACCTACAGGGGGAACACTGAAGCTTTCTTT.

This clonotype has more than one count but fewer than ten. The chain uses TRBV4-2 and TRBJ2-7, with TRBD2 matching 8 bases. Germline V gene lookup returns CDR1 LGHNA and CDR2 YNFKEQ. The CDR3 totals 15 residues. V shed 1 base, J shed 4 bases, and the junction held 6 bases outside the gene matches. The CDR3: CASSQATSGQYEQYF. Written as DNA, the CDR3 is TGTGCCAGCAGCCAAGCCACTAGCGGACAATACGAGCAGTACTTC.

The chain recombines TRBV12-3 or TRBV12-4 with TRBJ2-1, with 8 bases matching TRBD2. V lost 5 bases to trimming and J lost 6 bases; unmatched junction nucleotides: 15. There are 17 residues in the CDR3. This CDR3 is CASSPAGGGGGSNEQFF. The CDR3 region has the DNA TGTGCCAGCAGTCCGGCCGGGGGGGGCGGAGGAAGCAATGAGCAGTTCTTC.